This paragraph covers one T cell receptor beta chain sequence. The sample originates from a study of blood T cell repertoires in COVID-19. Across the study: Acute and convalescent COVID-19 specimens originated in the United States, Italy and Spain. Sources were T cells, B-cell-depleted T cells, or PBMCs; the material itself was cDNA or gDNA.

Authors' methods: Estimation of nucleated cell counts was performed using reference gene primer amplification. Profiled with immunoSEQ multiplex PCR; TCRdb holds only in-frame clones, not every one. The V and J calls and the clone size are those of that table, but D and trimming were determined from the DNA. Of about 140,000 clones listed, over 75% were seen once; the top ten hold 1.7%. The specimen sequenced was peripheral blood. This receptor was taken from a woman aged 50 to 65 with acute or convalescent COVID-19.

The CDR3 loop reads CASSLELAGTYYEQYF. DNA for the CDR3: TGTGCCAGCAGCTTAGAGCTAGCGGGAACATACTACGAGCAGTACTTC. The rearrangement links TRBV7-2 to TRBJ2-7, with 9 bases fitting TRBD2. CDR1 is SGHTA and CDR2 is FQGNSA in the germline V gene. The CDR3 runs 16 residues. With V trimmed by 1 base and J by 3 bases, 7 bases remained unmatched.